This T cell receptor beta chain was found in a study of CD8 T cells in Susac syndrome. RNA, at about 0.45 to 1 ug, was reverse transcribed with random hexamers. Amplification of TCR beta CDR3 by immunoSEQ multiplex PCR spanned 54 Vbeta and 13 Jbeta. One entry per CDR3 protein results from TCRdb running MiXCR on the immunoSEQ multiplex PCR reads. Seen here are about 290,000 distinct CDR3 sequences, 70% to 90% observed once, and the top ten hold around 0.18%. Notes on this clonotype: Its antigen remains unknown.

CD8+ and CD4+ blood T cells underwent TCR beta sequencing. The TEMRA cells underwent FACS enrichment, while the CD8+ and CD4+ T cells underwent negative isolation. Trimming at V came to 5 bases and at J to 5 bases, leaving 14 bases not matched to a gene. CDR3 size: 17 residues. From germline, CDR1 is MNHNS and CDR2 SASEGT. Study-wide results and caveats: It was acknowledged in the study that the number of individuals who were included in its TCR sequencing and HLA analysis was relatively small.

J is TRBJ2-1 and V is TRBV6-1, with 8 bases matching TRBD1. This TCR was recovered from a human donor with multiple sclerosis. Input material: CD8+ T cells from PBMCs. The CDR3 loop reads CASSLRQGPQYNNEQFF. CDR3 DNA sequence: TGTGCCAGCAGTCTCAGACAGGGGCCCCAATATAACAATGAGCAGTTCTTC.